A single sample gave rise to the 6 T cell receptor beta chains below, sequenced in a study of blood T cell repertoires in COVID-19 (dated by TCRdb to 2020 to 2022). The library was obtained by the immunoSEQ multiplex PCR assay. TCRdb limited this immuneACCESS table to in-frame rearrangements with V and J called. A share of clones is missing; checked studies link under half to unresolved V genes, and the rest is unexplained. This sample has about 140,000 clones in its table, and almost 90% of those were observed once. Jointly, the top ten make up 8% to 11% of the sample. The sequencing sample was made of peripheral blood. Receptor source: a man aged 50-60 years with active or convalescent COVID-19.

The V and J genes are TRBV4-1 and TRBJ1-6; no definite D call. The CDR3 is 16 residues long. V gave up 1 base and J gave up 6 bases, with 13 bases separating them. The germline CDR1 and CDR2 sequences are MGHRA and YSYEKL. In DNA, the CDR3 is TGCGCCAGCAGCCAAGTTGGGAGGCACCTTAATTCACCCCTCCACTTT. As protein: CASSQVGRHLNSPLHF.

The rearrangement joins TRBV20-1 to TRBJ1-4; tentative D call: TRBD1 (6 bases). The CDR3 is 11 amino acids. V was shortened by 5 bases and J by 10 bases, with 11 bases between the two germline ends. Germline values: CDR1 DFQATT, CDR2 SNEGSKA (reference sequence). The CDR3 is CSAWGRGKLFF. CDR3 sequence (DNA): TGCAGTGCTTGGGGCAGGGGAAAACTGTTTTTT.

The V and J genes are TRBV5-1 and TRBJ1-4; the D gene is possibly TRBD1 (6 bases). Germline CDR1 is SGHRS and CDR2 is YFSETQ. The CDR3 is 14 residues long. The V end lost 0 bases, the J end lost 10 bases, and 13 bases lay between the germline ends. CDR3 residues: CASSLAVGGRKLFF. As DNA, the CDR3 is TGCGCCAGCAGCTTGGCGGTAGGGGGTCGAAAACTGTTTTTT.

The chain links TRBV6-5 to TRBJ1-5; 9 nucleotides align to TRBD1. The CDR3 covers 14 residues. From germline, CDR1 is MNHEY and CDR2 SVGAGI. V dropped 6 bases and J dropped 6; count of bases not matched to a gene: 6. Here the CDR3 DNA reads TGTGCCAGCAGCCGATTACAGGGGGCTCAGCCCCAGCATTTT. It translates to CASSRLQGAQPQHF.

V gene TRBV7-9 combines with J gene TRBJ1-4; D is unclear. V was clipped by 5 bases and J by 7 bases, with 5 bases between them. The CDR3 is 11 amino acids. The germline V gene has CDR1 SEHNR and CDR2 FQNEAQ (reference sequence). DNA of the CDR3: TGTGCCAGCAGCCTACGTGAAAAACTGTTTTTT. As protein: CASSLREKLFF.

This sequence joins TRBV9 and TRBJ2-1; D is unclear. Trimming cost V 0 bases and J 3 bases, with 4 bases left between them. Germline V lookup: CDR1 SGDLS, CDR2 YYNGEE. The length of the CDR3 is 13 residues. The CDR3 is CASSVDYYNEQFF. In nucleotides, the CDR3 is TGTGCCAGCAGCGTAGACTACTACAATGAGCAGTTCTTC.